The next 12 T cell receptor beta chains were all read from a single sample in a study of blood T cell repertoires in COVID-19. Repertoires were generated with immunoSEQ multiplex PCR, while TCRdb's copy carries only in-frame clones and drops some. In the table there are some 66,000 clones, 70% to 80% of which are singletons. Sequencing was done on a sample of peripheral blood. These receptors originate from a woman over 75 with acute or convalescent COVID-19.

This chain's CDR3 is CASSQGQGGIGYTF. The CDR3 nucleotides are TGCGCCAGCAGCCAAGGACAGGGGGGGATTGGCTACACCTTC. The chain combines TRBV4-1 with TRBJ1-2, with 9 nucleotides matching TRBD1. V was clipped by 1 base and J by 7 bases; unmatched bases: 4. The CDR3 runs 14 residues. Germline V gives CDR1 MGHRA, CDR2 YSYEKL.

This clone occurred many times. The chain employs TRBV25-1 and TRBJ2-3; 8 bases are a match to TRBD2. CDR1 and CDR2 (germline): MGHDK, SYGVNS. The CDR3 contains 15 residues. Trimming removed 3 bases from V and 2 bases from J; junction bases left unmatched: 4. CDR3 protein: CASSDILAVTDTQYF. The CDR3, as DNA: TGTGCCAGCAGTGACATACTAGCGGTCACAGATACGCAGTATTTT.

V gene TRBV12-5 combines with J gene TRBJ2-1, with D possibly being TRBD2 (6 bases). Germline CDR1 and CDR2: LGHNT and FRNRAP. The CDR3 is 14 residues long. V shed 4 bases and J shed 5 bases, with 12 bases lying between them. This CDR3 is CASGSGERDNEQFF. The CDR3 nucleotides are TGTGCTAGTGGTTCGGGGGAGAGGGACAATGAGCAGTTCTTC.

V is TRBV28 and J is TRBJ2-2; D call uncertain. The CDR3 length is 14 residues. The germline CDR1 and CDR2 sequences are MDHEN and SYDVKM. Trimming removed 9 bases from V and 6 bases from J, with 17 bases in between. The CDR3 sequence: CASTSTGRAGELFF. CDR3 in DNA: TGTGCCAGTACTTCGACTGGCCGGGCCGGGGAGCTGTTTTTT.

V and J are TRBV7-2 and TRBJ2-2; D is ambiguous. There are 14 residues in the CDR3. V was pared by 3 bases and J by 2 bases, with 7 bases between. Germline assignment: CDR1 SGHTA and CDR2 FQGNSA. The CDR3 region has the DNA TGTGCCAGCAGCTTTTCCACAAACACCGGGGAGCTGTTTTTT. Protein product: CASSFSTNTGELFF.

This clone was counted only a few times. V usage is TRBV11-2 and J usage is TRBJ1-2; weak D call: TRBD1 (6 bases). CDR1 SGHAT and CDR2 FQNNGV come from the germline V gene. Trimming removed 5 bases from V and 8 bases from J, with 15 bases in between. The CDR3 is 13 amino acids. In DNA, the CDR3 is TGTGCCAGCAGCAAAGACAGGACCCGGGGCTACACCTTC. It translates to CASSKDRTRGYTF.

The chain links TRBV19 to TRBJ2-4, with D unresolved. V dropped 5 bases and J dropped 0 bases, with 14 bases sitting between them. The CDR3 has 16 residues. Germline V CDR1 and CDR2: LNHDA, SQIVND (reference sequence). The CDR3 DNA follows: TGTGCCAGTAGTCCTTCCTTACAATTAGCCAAAAACATTCAGTACTTC. The encoded protein is CASSPSLQLAKNIQYF.

CDR3 loop: CASSVDHSSGNTIYF. The CDR3 nucleotides are TGTGCCAGCAGCGTAGATCACAGCTCTGGAAACACCATATATTTT. The chain carries TRBV9 and TRBJ1-3; D gene uncertain. CDR1 and CDR2 (germline): SGDLS, YYNGEE. The CDR3 is made up of 15 amino acids. V gave up 0 bases and J gave up 0 bases, with 7 bases separating them.

This clone was seen a single time. The gene calls are TRBV11-2 and TRBJ2-5, with unresolved D. V lost 1 base, J lost 13 bases, and 10 bases lay in between. In germline, CDR1 is SGHAT, CDR2 FQNNGV. The CDR3 covers 11 residues. CDR3 sequence: CASSLGYVRYF. In DNA form, the CDR3 reads TGTGCCAGCAGCTTAGGCTACGTTCGGTACTTC.

The V gene is TRBV2, the J gene TRBJ1-1, with a possible D match to TRBD1 (5 bases). The CDR3 is made up of 13 amino acids. V lost 4 bases and J 2 bases, leaving 8 bases between the germline ends. Germline V gene lookup returns CDR1 SNHLY and CDR2 FYNNEI. CDR3 DNA sequence: TGTGCCAGCAGTGGTGACAGTAACACTGAAGCTTTCTTT. It codes for CASSGDSNTEAFF.

This clone was counted between two and nine times. The chain uses TRBV7-2 and TRBJ1-1; weak D call: TRBD1 (6 bases). Trimming stripped 10 bases from V and 0 bases from J, with 18 bases between. This CDR3 has 15 amino acids. CDR1 and CDR2 (germline): SGHTA, FQGNSA. The CDR3 sequence is CATRGGPGMNTEAFF. CDR3 coding DNA: TGTGCCACGAGGGGGGGGCCTGGAATGAACACTGAAGCTTTCTTT. The variable domain in full, completed from reference TRBV7-2 and TRBJ1-1, reads GAGVSQSPSNKVTEKGKDVELRCDPISGHTALYWYRQSLGQGLEFLIYFQGNSAPDKSGLPSDRFSAERTGGSVSTLTIQRTQQEDSAVYLCATRGGPGMNTEAFFGQGTRLTVV.

The chain has TRBV5-4 and TRBJ2-1; weak D call: TRBD2 (6 bases). Per the germline V gene, CDR1 is SGHNT and CDR2 is YYREEE (reference sequence). This CDR3 has 17 amino acids. The V end lost 0 bases, the J end lost 9 bases, and 22 bases lay between the germline ends. CDR3 bases: TGTGCCAGCAGCTTGGGAGGGGCGGGATCCGGTCGTGTTGAGCAGTTCTTC. This translates into CASSLGGAGSGRVEQFF.